This T cell receptor (beta chain) was captured by sequencing in a study of identical twins (dated by TCRdb to the mid-2010s). Study-wide context: The study deep-sequenced TCR alpha and beta repertoires from monozygotic twins, unrelated adults of various ages and cord blood to test whether fetal clonotypes persist. To rule out contamination, replicate twin experiments were performed at different times with different library preparation protocols. Results the study describes overall, beyond this receptor: Fewer insertions were carried by abundant cord blood beta clonotypes, a similar but weaker trend appeared in young adult naive repertoires, and no such trend appeared in memory repertoires. Zero-insertion analyses could be partly confounded by invariant T cells such as MAIT and iNKT, though diverse VJ usage argued against such confounding for most clonotypes. Because the same donors could not be followed over many years, the conclusions depended on cross-sectional statistical analysis. Out-of-frame TCR alpha sequences shared between twins showed an excess of low generation-probability sequences compared with coincidental sharing between unrelated individuals. In beta out-of-frame sequences, excess twin sharing was weaker, because having fewer shared sequences lowered the signal-to-noise ratio. In monozygotic twins, out-of-frame TCR alpha sharing was systematically underestimated by recombination models, although the models agreed with sharing between unrelated individuals.

Only healthy Caucasian donors were included. The twin cohort consisted of three pairs of female monozygotic twins, all aged about 18 to 29 years. Positive isolation kits from Invitrogen were used to isolate the CD4+ and CD8+ T cell populations. CDR3 length: 14 amino acids, cysteine to phenylalanine. Only the CDR3 part of the read is kept: 42 bases, read in frame from the first base. The junction shows trimming of 0 bases on V and 5 bases on J, and the gene matches do not reach 1 base of it. The germline V gene encodes CDR1 SGHRS and CDR2 YFSETQ. Library preparation was by 5' RACE. Sequencing was carried out with an Illumina HiSeq 2000. Template switching introduced a universal primer binding site; the final cDNA contained a unique molecular identifier, enabling accurate counting of TCR cDNA molecules. Specific primers in the conserved constant-segment region were used to synthesize first-strand cDNA for TCR alpha and beta chains. To control for contamination, every cDNA library was double barcoded, receiving both a SMART-Mk sample barcode and Illumina barcodes. TruSeq adapter sequences and Illumina sample barcodes were added in two successive PCR steps. TCR alpha and beta cDNA libraries were sequenced on the Illumina HiSeq platform with custom primers. The paper's processing steps were these. MiGEC processed the raw reads to extract unique molecular identifiers, while MiXCR was used to determine the CDR3 positions. Recombination models were inferred per individual with the repgenHMM and IGoR tools using an EM algorithm. Shared clonotypes were analyzed with the tcR package in R, and sharing was normalized by the product of cloneset sizes. To study raw recombination without the effects of thymic and clonal selection, out-of-frame nonproductive sequences were analyzed. The public reads were run again by TCRdb, first through fastp at Q25 and then through MiXCR, and only productive beta chains were kept. Rows merge per CDR3 protein into single entries with the most common DNA and genes. The V and J calls follow TCRdb's processing rather than the paper's. The sample records 400,000 to 550,000 distinct CDR3 sequences, about 24% of which are singletons. Jointly, the top ten make up around 3% of the sample.

The table lists this clonotype with a few counts. Its antigen is not yet known. No base-level quality is on record; no much larger clone is a single base apart. This same sample was also taken into another study, of T cells expressing NK-cell markers. The second publication reports: Fewer than ten donors provided sorted CD3+CD56+NKG2C+, CD3+CD56+NKG2C- and CD3+CD56-NKG2C+ T-cell subsets, whose TCR beta-chain repertoires were profiled. Among the eight sequenced donors, seven were HCMV-seropositive and one was HCMV-seronegative. To restrict sorting to alphabetaTCR-expressing T cells, an anti-gammadeltaTCR antibody was added in several experiments. For five or six donors, the dominant CD3+CD56+NKG2C+ clonotypes were among the top 10 CD8+ clonotypes and accounted for 1.0-7.0% of CD8+ T cells. Those dominant clonotypes were again the most abundant among CD3+CD56-NKG2C+ cells in a handful of donors, at about 28.3-60.1%. Whether the expanded NKG2C-expressing T cell clones were specific for HCMV antigens was left unclear. Randomly selected healthy volunteers, three men and five women, were used as the eight sequenced donors. HCMV-specific IgG was detected in serum with a commercial ELISA kit to determine HCMV serostatus. MIGEC handled demultiplexing of the reads and grouping by UMI, while MiTCR was used to assemble and quantify clonotypes. To exclude erroneous sequences, only TCR cDNA sequences supported by at least two reads were retained. The tcR package was used for downstream repertoire analysis, and clonotypes were matched across fractions by CDR3 nucleotide sequence plus V segment. VDJmatch was used to annotate antigen specificity against VDJdb, with one amino acid substitution in CDR3 permitted.

Sequences were obtained from CD4+ T cells sorted from blood. The sequence was collected from a woman aged 18-29 years in good health. The chain is made from TRBV5-1 and TRBJ2-1; a stretch of 8 junction bases matches TRBD2. The nucleotides are TGCGCCAGCAGCTTGGAGCGGGGGAACAATGAGCAGTTCTTC. Translated, this is CASSLERGNNEQFF.